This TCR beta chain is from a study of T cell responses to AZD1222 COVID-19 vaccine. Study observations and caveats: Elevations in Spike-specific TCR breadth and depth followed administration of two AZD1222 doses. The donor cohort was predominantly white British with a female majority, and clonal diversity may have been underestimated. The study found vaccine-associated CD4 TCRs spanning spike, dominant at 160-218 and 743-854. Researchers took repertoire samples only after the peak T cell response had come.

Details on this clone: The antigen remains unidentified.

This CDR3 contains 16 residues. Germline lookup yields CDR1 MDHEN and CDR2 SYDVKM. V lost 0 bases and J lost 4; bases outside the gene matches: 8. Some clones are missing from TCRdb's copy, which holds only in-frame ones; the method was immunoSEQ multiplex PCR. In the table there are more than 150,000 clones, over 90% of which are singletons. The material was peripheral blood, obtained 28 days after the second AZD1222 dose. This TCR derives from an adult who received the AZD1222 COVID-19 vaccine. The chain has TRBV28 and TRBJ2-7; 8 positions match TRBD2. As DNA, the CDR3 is TGTGCCAGCAGTTTATGGGGACTAGGTCGAAGGTACGAGCAGTACTTC. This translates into CASSLWGLGRRYEQYF.